These 25 T cell receptor beta chains originate from one sample sequenced in a study of T cells in localized non-small cell lung cancer. Assay used: immunoSEQ multiplex PCR; TCRdb lists only in-frame clones, some missing. This sample has about 48,000 clones, with approximately 75% found just once. The input for sequencing was peripheral blood, taken before any cancer treatment. The receptors shown here come from a man aged 40 to 69 with stage I squamous cell lung carcinoma.

The chain employs TRBV5-6 and TRBJ2-7, with D uncertain. In germline, CDR1 is SGHDT, CDR2 YYEEEE. Trimming stripped 0 bases from V and 4 bases from J, with 5 bases between. This CDR3 spans 12 amino acids. The CDR3 nucleotides are TGTGCCAGCAGCTTGGCGCTTTACGAGCAGTACTTC. This codes for CASSLALYEQYF.

The chain is built from TRBV30 and TRBJ2-2; a possible D gene is TRBD1 (6 bases). Germline V lookup: CDR1 GTSNPN, CDR2 SVGIG (reference sequence). CDR3 length equals 18 residues. Deletions cut 2 bases from V and 6 bases from J, with 25 bases between. Here the CDR3 reads CAWSYIIGGKDSAGELFF. The CDR3 DNA is TGTGCCTGGAGTTACATAATAGGGGGAAAGGATAGCGCCGGGGAGCTGTTTTTT.

This sequence joins TRBV28 and TRBJ1-5; D not resolved. This CDR3 is built from 12 residues. The V end was cut by 2 bases, the J end by 4 bases, with 3 bases between. Germline V gene data show CDR1 as MDHEN and CDR2 as SYDVKM. The CDR3 spells CASSLGNQPQHF. CDR3 nucleotides: TGTGCCAGCAGTTTAGGTAATCAGCCCCAGCATTTT.

A remark on this clone: Other nucleotide sequences from this sample produce the same CDR3. This rearrangement joins TRBV6-6 to TRBJ2-5, with 11 nucleotides matching TRBD2. The CDR3 totals 16 residues. Germline V CDR1 and CDR2: MNHNY, SVGAGI (reference sequence). Germline trimming cut 0 bases from V and 5 bases from J; bases unmatched to any gene: 5. The CDR3: CASSYSTSGEEETQYF. The CDR3 DNA follows: TGTGCCAGCAGTTACTCGACTAGCGGGGAGGAGGAGACCCAGTACTTC.

This chain joins TRBV4-2 and TRBJ1-2; D is unresolved. The germline V and J ends were trimmed by 0 bases and 8 bases, with 10 bases remaining between them. The CDR3 has 13 amino acids. Germline V CDR1 and CDR2: LGHNA, YNFKEQ. CDR3 sequence: CASSQDRVSGYTF. The CDR3 bases are TGTGCCAGCAGCCAAGATAGGGTGTCCGGCTACACCTTC.

The chain employs TRBV7-2 and TRBJ2-1; D is uncertain. Trimming removed 5 bases from V and 9 bases from J, with 11 bases in between. The CDR3 totals 12 residues. Germline-derived CDR1 and CDR2 are SGHTA and FQGNSA. The CDR3 region is CASSPALAEQFF. CDR3 coding DNA: TGTGCCAGCAGCCCTGCCCTGGCTGAGCAGTTCTTC.

This clone has a single count. V is TRBV18 and J is TRBJ1-5; TRBD1 might be the D (5 bases). The V and J ends lost 6 bases and 8 bases respectively, with 17 bases between them. The CDR3 sequence is 14 residues long. Per the germline V gene, CDR1 is KGHSH and CDR2 is LQKENI. CDR3 DNA: TGTGCCAGCTCGCGGGACTCCGAGGGAAAGCCCCAGCATTTT. It yields the protein CASSRDSEGKPQHF.

V usage is TRBV2 and J usage is TRBJ1-3; D ambiguous. CDR1 is SNHLY and CDR2 is FYNNEI in the germline V gene. Deletions cut 10 bases from V and 0 bases from J, with 13 bases between. The CDR3 is 14 residues long. Written as DNA, the CDR3 is TGTGCCACCCAGGACGGAAACTCTGGAAACACCATATATTTT. It codes for CATQDGNSGNTIYF.

This clone was seen just once. V usage is TRBV2 and J usage is TRBJ2-2; D is uncertain. Trimming removed 7 bases from V and 1 base from J, with 7 bases in between. The germline CDR1 and CDR2 sequences are SNHLY and FYNNEI. The CDR3 is 13 amino acids. The CDR3 loop reads CASKWENTGELFF. Written as DNA, the CDR3 is TGTGCCAGCAAATGGGAGAACACCGGGGAGCTGTTTTTT.

This chain links TRBV30 with TRBJ2-4; D is unclear. The ends were cut back, 5 bases at V and 5 bases at J, with 7 bases in the middle. The CDR3 totals 11 residues. CDR1 GTSNPN and CDR2 SVGIG come from the germline V gene (reference sequence). The CDR3 coding sequence is TGTGCCTGGGGGCAGCAAAACATTCAGTACTTC. Amino acids: CAWGQQNIQYF. Full variable domain (rest looked up from reference TRBV30 and TRBJ2-4): SQTIHQWPATLVQPVGSPLSLECTVEGTSNPNLYWYRQAAGRGLQLLFYSVGIGQISSEVPQNLSASRPQDRQFILSSKKLLLSDSGFYLCAWGQQNIQYFGAGTRLSVL.

V and J are TRBV18 and TRBJ2-1, with 8 bases matching TRBD2. V gave up 0 bases and J gave up 8 bases; unmatched junction bases: 6. The germline CDR1 and CDR2 sequences are KGHSH and LQKENI. The CDR3 loop spans 15 amino acids. The CDR3 spells CASSPPRGGFYEQFF. The CDR3 DNA reads TGTGCCAGCTCACCACCCCGGGGGGGCTTTTATGAGCAGTTCTTC.

This rearrangement joins TRBV5-6 to TRBJ2-1; no reliable D call. The CDR3 spans 14 residues. Trimming shortened V by 3 bases and J by 6 bases, and 13 bases separated the two germline ends. In germline, CDR1 is SGHDT, CDR2 YYEEEE. CDR3 sequence (DNA): TGTGCCAGCAGCTCGGACCCAAAGGCCAATGAGCAGTTCTTC. Amino acids: CASSSDPKANEQFF.

This chain joins TRBV18 and TRBJ2-5; D is undetermined. CDR1 and CDR2 from the germline V gene are KGHSH and LQKENI. This CDR3 spans 13 amino acids. V was shortened by 1 base and J by 5 bases, with 8 bases between the two germline ends. This chain's CDR3 is CASSPRRRETQYF. CDR3 bases: TGTGCCAGCTCACCACGCAGGCGGGAGACCCAGTACTTC.

The chain employs TRBV7-9 and TRBJ2-3, with D possibly matching TRBD1 (6 bases). Germline CDR1 is SEHNR and CDR2 is FQNEAQ (reference sequence). The CDR3 covers 15 residues. V was cut by 5 bases and J by 3 bases, with 15 bases left in between. The CDR3 loop reads CASSLRDTATDTQYF. CDR3 coding DNA: TGTGCCAGCAGCCTTAGGGACACCGCGACAGATACGCAGTATTTT.

This clone has just a few counts. This chain connects TRBV15 to TRBJ1-1; D not resolved. The CDR3 runs to 11 residues. V lost 3 bases and J 7 bases, leaving 6 bases between the germline ends. Germline assignment: CDR1 LNHNV and CDR2 YYDKDF (reference sequence). CDR3 loop: CATSRSGEAFF. The CDR3 nucleotides are TGTGCCACCAGCAGGTCGGGTGAAGCTTTCTTT.

The chain couples TRBV28 to TRBJ1-1; D is ambiguous. Germline lookup yields CDR1 MDHEN and CDR2 SYDVKM. The CDR3 is 12 amino acids. Between the trimmed V and J ends, which lost 4 bases and 3 bases, there was a span of 6 bases. CDR3 sequence reads: CASSYVYTEAFF. DNA of the CDR3: TGTGCCAGCAGTTACGTATACACTGAAGCTTTCTTT.

This clone was observed a few times. V usage is TRBV9 and J usage is TRBJ1-2, with D possibly matching TRBD1 (5 bases). The CDR3 runs 12 residues. Per germline, CDR1 SGDLS and CDR2 YYNGEE. The germline V and J ends were trimmed by 4 bases and 5 bases, with 9 bases remaining between them. CDR3 bases: TGTGCCAGCAGCTCCGGGGGGTATGGCTACACCTTC. Its protein is CASSSGGYGYTF.

The chain recombines TRBV6-1 with TRBJ1-2; 9 bases fit TRBD1. V lost 6 bases and J lost 7; bases outside the gene matches: 9. This CDR3 contains 14 residues. Per germline, CDR1 MNHNS and CDR2 SASEGT. For the CDR3, the DNA is TGTGCCAGCAGCGCACAGGGGGCGACACGTGGCTACACCTTC. It encodes CASSAQGATRGYTF.

This clone was counted a few times. The chain employs TRBV7-9 and TRBJ1-6; TRBD1 agrees at 7 bases. The V and J ends lost 5 bases and 7 bases, in that order; junction bases with no gene match: 5. The CDR3 consists of 14 residues. Germline V gene lookup returns CDR1 SEHNR and CDR2 FQNEAQ (reference sequence). DNA of the CDR3: TGTGCCAGCAGCCATGACAGGGACAATTCACCCCTCCACTTT. It translates to CASSHDRDNSPLHF.

J is TRBJ1-4 and V is TRBV5-1; no firm D call. Trimming cost V 5 bases and J 0 bases, with 11 bases left between them. Germline V lookup: CDR1 SGHRS, CDR2 YFSETQ. This CDR3 has 15 residues. The DNA of the CDR3 is TGCGCCAGCAGAGAGACCGTTGCAACTAATGAAAAACTGTTTTTT. Protein: CASRETVATNEKLFF.

For the CDR3, the DNA is TGTGCCAGCAGCGTTAGCGGGGTCTCCTACGAGCAGTACTTC. This gives the protein CASSVSGVSYEQYF. V and J are TRBV9 and TRBJ2-7; the match to TRBD2 covers 8 bases. The CDR3 contains 14 residues. The germline V gene has CDR1 SGDLS and CDR2 YYNGEE. V lost 2 bases, J lost 0 bases, and 1 base stayed unmatched.

This clone turned up a few times. This chain uses TRBV19 with TRBJ2-3; the D gene is possibly TRBD1 (6 bases). This CDR3 has 12 amino acids. The V gene's germline CDR1 is LNHDA and CDR2 SQIVND (reference sequence). V lost 4 bases and J 10 bases, leaving 12 bases between the germline ends. CDR3 bases: TGTGCCAGTAGTACTACAGGGAGCCCGCAGTATTTT. It specifies CASSTTGSPQYF.

The chain couples TRBV19 to TRBJ1-4; 7 nucleotides match TRBD1. The length of the CDR3 is 14 residues. CDR1 is LNHDA and CDR2 is SQIVND in the germline V gene (reference sequence). V lost 3 bases, J lost 8 bases, and 6 bases stayed unmatched. DNA of the CDR3: TGTGCCAGTAGTATGGGGGGACAGACGGAAAAACTGTTTTTT. Its protein product is CASSMGGQTEKLFF.

The rearrangement links TRBV28 to TRBJ2-4; a possible D gene is TRBD2 (6 bases). Trimming took 5 bases from V and 1 from J, leaving 12 bases between them. Looked up from germline, CDR1 is MDHEN and CDR2 is SYDVKM. The CDR3 loop spans 15 amino acids. In DNA, the CDR3 is TGTGCCAGCAGTCCCTCGGGACTGGCCAAAAACATTCAGTACTTC. As protein: CASSPSGLAKNIQYF.

The rearrangement joins TRBV7-2 to TRBJ1-1, with D unresolved. The CDR3 covers 13 residues. Germline values: CDR1 SGHTA, CDR2 FQGNSA. V shed 6 bases and J shed 0 bases, with 8 bases lying between them. The DNA of the CDR3 is TGTGCCAGCAGTTCTAATGTGAACACTGAAGCTTTCTTT. It specifies CASSSNVNTEAFF.